This T cell receptor beta chain was sequenced for a study of early T cells in non-severe SARS-CoV-2 infection. Looking at the study overall: Sequencing targeted bulk RNA from unsorted whole blood, leaving chains unpaired. Broader study findings: VDJdb-based matching was biased toward anti-spike CD8 responses and missed private and CD4 specificities.

Attached unique molecular identifiers marked individual cDNA molecules. MiXCR was run by TCRdb on the 5' RACE reads, yielding one entry per CDR3 protein. The data show tens of thousands of distinct CDR3 sequences, roughly 7% seen once. A word on this clonotype: Its cognate antigen is unknown.

Per the germline V gene, CDR1 is MNHEY and CDR2 is SVGEGT. This CDR3 has 17 amino acids. The germline V and J ends were trimmed by 0 bases and 3 bases, with 15 bases remaining between them. Input material: whole blood. This sequence was found in an adult who was a healthcare worker with PCR-confirmed SARS-CoV-2 infection or an uninfected control (not recorded which). This chain uses TRBV6-2 or TRBV6-3 with TRBJ2-1; no clear D gene. CDR3 in DNA: TGTGCCAGCAGTTACTCGAGTGGCTCTTTATACTACAATGAGCAGTTCTTC. It specifies CASSYSSGSLYYNEQFF.